This T cell receptor beta chain was captured by sequencing in a study of PD-1 blockade in mismatch repair-deficient tumors (dated by TCRdb to between 2016 and 2019). Broadly, across the study: Between September 2013 and September 2016, roughly 84 consecutive patients with some twelve mismatch repair-deficient cancer types, all previously treated and progressing, were enrolled in the trial. Deep sequencing of TCR CDR3 regions was used to track tumor-associated T cell clones in peripheral blood of patients responding to PD-1 blockade.

The library was generated by the immunoSEQ multiplex PCR assay. This is the immuneACCESS table as TCRdb keeps it, with only in-frame sequences that have V and J called. A part of the clones is gone; compared with another copy, unresolved V genes explain less than half, and the rest is unexplained. In all, the sample holds about 66,000 clones, and more than 75% of those were seen once. The biggest ten clones account for nearly 5.5% of the sample. The investigation overall reported the following: Rapid expansion after pembrolizumab followed by contraction, generally before radiologic responses, was shown by tumor-resident clones, which were often undetectable in blood before treatment.

Mismatch repair deficiency in every enrolled patient was established by polymerase chain reaction or immunohistochemistry. Three patients who responded to pembrolizumab therapy underwent TCR sequencing. Pembrolizumab PD-1 blockade was prospectively tested in advanced mismatch repair-deficient cancers, regardless of tissue of origin, in the phase II trial. Peripheral blood T cell samples were collected serially, before PD-1 blockade began and at several time points afterward. Blood sampling times were expressed in weeks after the first pembrolizumab dose. V is pruned by 4 bases and J by 2 bases, leaving 2 bases of the junction without a gene match. The CDR3 measures 15 amino acids from cysteine to phenylalanine. Kept here is only the CDR3 DNA, which spans 45 bases and is read in frame from base 1. The germline V gene specifies MNHEY as CDR1 and SVGAGI as CDR2. As concerns this clone: Which antigen it targets is not known. No base quality information exists; no much larger clone differs at one position.

Material: peripheral blood, obtained 2 weeks after starting pembrolizumab. The receptor was derived from an adult with mismatch repair-deficient cancer. The sequence is built from TRBV6-5 and TRBJ2-2; 9 bases in the junction line up with TRBD2. The CDR3 region: CASSLTSGNTGELFF. The bases are TGTGCCAGCAGTTTGACTAGCGGAAACACCGGGGAGCTGTTTTTT.